A selection of T cell receptor beta chains follows, all from one sample in a study of OX40 agonist ivuxolimab in advanced cancers. Measured with immunoSEQ multiplex PCR; TCRdb has only the in-frame clones, and not every one. The profile shows fewer than 20,000 clones, 80% to 95% of them singletons. The starting material was CD4+ or CD8+ T cells sorted from blood, obtained in a trial of the OX40 agonist ivuxolimab. The receptors come from an adult with an advanced solid tumor such as melanoma, head and neck, liver or kidney cancer. Both conserved end residues are part of each CDR3. The order of the fields is clone size, V gene, CDR3 protein. The size field is filled for only some rows; it gives once, few, many or a size class.

>.|TRBV13
CASSLGSSELFF
>.|TRBV9
CASSVGGQTEAFF
>.|TRBV6-1
CASRVGTGINQPQHF
>.|TRBV7-6
CASSSAGGGDIQYF
>.|TRBV2
CASTLAAEQETQYF
>.|TRBV6-1
CASREGQGISYEQYF
>once|TRBV28
CASNARSALGPYF
>.|TRBV2
CASSVAEGFIGYTF
>.|TRBV11-2
CASSPGGAGTETQYF
>.|TRBV7-8
CASSLEVGSEQYF
>.|TRBV28
CASSLYRVGGELFF
>.|TRBV9
CASSVSTAENYNEQFF
>few|TRBV6-1
CASRLGRGISYGYTF
>.|TRBV7-9
CASSLGRVETQYF
>once|TRBV1
CTSSQGSSGIFTDTQYF
>.|TRBV11-2
CASSSEFGTGELFF
>.|TRBV28
CASTLGPGELFF
>.|TRBV6-5
CASSYLGLRPYEQYF
>.|TRBV7-9
CASSSPGRHEQYF
>.|TRBV10-2
CASSPWGTGELFF
>.|TRBV7-9
CASSRDRGTIYF
>.|TRBV28
CASSPGQNMNTEAFF
>.|TRBV4-3
CASSQVASGGTHYEQYF
>.|TRBV7-9
CASSSTLYYNEQFF
>.|TRBV6-5
CASSTETDGTQYF
>.|TRBV27
CASSPRGGHYYEQYF
>once|TRBV29-1
CSVRSGTYNEQFF
>once|TRBV29-1
CSVEGRHYGYTF
>.|TRBV2
CASSDPGSGVAKNIQYF